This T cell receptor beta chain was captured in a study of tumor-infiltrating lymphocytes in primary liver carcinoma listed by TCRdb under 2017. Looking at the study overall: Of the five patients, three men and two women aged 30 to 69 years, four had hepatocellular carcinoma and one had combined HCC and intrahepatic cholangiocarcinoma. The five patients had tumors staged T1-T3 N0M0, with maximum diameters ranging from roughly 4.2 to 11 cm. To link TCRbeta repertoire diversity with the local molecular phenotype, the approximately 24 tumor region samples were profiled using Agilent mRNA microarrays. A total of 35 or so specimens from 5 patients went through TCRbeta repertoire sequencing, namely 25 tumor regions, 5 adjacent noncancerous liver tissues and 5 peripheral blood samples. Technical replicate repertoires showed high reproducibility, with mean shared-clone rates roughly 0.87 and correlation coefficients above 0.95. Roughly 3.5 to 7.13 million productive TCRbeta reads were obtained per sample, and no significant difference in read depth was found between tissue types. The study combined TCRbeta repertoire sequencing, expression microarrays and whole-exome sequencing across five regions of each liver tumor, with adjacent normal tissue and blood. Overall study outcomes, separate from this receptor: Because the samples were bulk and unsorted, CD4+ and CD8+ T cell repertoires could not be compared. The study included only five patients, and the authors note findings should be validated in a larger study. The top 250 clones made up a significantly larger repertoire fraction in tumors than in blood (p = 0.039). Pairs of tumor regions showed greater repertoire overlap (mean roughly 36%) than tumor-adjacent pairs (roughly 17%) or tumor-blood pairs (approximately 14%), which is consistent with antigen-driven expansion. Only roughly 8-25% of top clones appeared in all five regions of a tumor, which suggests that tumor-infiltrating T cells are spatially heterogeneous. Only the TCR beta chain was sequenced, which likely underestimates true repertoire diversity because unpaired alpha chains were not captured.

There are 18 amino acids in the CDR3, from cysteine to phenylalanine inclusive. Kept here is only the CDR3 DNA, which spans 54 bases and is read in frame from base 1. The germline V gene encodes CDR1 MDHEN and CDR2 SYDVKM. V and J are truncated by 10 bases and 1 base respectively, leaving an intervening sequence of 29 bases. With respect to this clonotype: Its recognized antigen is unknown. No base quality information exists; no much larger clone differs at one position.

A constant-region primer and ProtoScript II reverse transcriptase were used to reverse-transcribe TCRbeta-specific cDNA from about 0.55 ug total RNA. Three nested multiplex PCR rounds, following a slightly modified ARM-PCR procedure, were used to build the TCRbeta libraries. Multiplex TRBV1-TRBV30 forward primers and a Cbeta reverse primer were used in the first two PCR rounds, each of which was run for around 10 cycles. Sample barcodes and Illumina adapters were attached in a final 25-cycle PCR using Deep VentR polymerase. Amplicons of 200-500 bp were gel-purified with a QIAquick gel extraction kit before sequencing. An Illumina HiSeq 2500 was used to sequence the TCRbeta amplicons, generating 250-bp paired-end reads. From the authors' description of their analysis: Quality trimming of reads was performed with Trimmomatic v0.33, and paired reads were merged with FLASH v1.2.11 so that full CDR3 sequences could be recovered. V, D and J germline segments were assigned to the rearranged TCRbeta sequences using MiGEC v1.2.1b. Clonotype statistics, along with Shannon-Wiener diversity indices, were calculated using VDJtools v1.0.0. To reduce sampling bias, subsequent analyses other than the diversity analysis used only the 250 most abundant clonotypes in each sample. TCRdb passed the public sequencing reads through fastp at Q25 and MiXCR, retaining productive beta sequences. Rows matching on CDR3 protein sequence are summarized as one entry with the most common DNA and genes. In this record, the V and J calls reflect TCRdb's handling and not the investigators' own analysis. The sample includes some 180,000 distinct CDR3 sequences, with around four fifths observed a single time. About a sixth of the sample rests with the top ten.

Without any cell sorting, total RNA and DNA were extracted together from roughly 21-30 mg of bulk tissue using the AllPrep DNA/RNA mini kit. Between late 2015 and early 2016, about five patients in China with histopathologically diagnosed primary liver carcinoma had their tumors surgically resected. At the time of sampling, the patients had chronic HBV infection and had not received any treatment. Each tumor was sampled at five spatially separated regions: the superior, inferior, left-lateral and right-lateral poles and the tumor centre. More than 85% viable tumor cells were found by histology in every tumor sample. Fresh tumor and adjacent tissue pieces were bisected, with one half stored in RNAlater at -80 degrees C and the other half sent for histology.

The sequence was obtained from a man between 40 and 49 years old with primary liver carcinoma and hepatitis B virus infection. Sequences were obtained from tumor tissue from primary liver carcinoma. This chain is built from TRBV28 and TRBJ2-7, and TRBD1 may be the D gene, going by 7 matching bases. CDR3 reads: CANTRKGGAGRGSYEQYF. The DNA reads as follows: TGTGCCAACACAAGAAAAGGGGGCGCGGGGCGCGGTTCCTACGAGCAGTACTTC.